Sequencing of this TCR beta chain was carried out in a study of T cell responses to AZD1222 COVID-19 vaccine. Study background: Second-dose recipients at about 4 or about 12 weeks were treated as one pooled group.

Only in-frame clones appear in the TCRdb table, and some are missing; sequencing was by immunoSEQ multiplex PCR. The sample lists over 150,000 clones, over 85% occurring once. This receptor was identified in an adult in good health. The specimen was peripheral blood, collected on day 0 of AZD1222 vaccination.

The CDR3 protein is CASSVEPNNEQFF. DNA of the CDR3: TGTGCCAGCAGCGTAGAGCCCAACAATGAGCAGTTCTTC. The genes are TRBV9 and TRBJ2-1; unclear D gene. Per the germline V gene, CDR1 is SGDLS and CDR2 is YYNGEE. V was shortened by 0 bases and J by 5 bases, with 6 bases between the two germline ends. This CDR3 contains 13 residues.